What follows are 20 T cell receptor beta chains derived from one specimen sequenced in a study. One entry per CDR3 protein results from TCRdb running MiXCR on the RT-PCR reads. The sample has about 700,000 distinct CDR3 sequences, 14% seen once; the top ten hold roughly 3.9%. Specimen: memory CD4+ T cells from blood. The receptors were sampled from a female donor in good health, serving as a healthy control.

This clonotype was recorded many times. The rearrangement uses TRBV11-2 and TRBJ1-5; a possible D gene is TRBD1 (5 bases). Trimming removed 1 base at V and 9 bases at J, with 16 bases between. The germline V gene has CDR1 SGHAT and CDR2 FQNNGV. CDR3 size: 15 residues. The CDR3: CASSLGSRDSSPQHF. The CDR3 nucleotides are TGTGCCAGCAGCTTAGGCTCCAGGGACTCATCGCCCCAGCATTTT.

This clonotype has a handful of counts. The chain couples TRBV7-9 to TRBJ1-2, with TRBD1 as a possible D gene (5 bases). V gave up 5 bases and J gave up 1 base, with 11 bases separating them. The CDR3 loop spans 14 amino acids. Germline lookup yields CDR1 SEHNR and CDR2 FQNEAQ (reference sequence). CDR3 sequence reads: CASSRGVGNYGYTF. CDR3 nucleotides: TGTGCCAGCAGCCGAGGGGTCGGTAACTATGGCTACACCTTC.

J is TRBJ2-2 and V is TRBV28; TRBD1 agrees at 9 bases. The germline V gene has CDR1 MDHEN and CDR2 SYDVKM. V shed 4 bases, J shed 3 bases, and the junction held 3 bases outside the gene matches. The CDR3 sequence is 15 residues long. The CDR3, as DNA: TGTGCCAGCAGTTCGGACAGGGGATACACCGGGGAGCTGTTTTTT. This translates into CASSSDRGYTGELFF.

This clonotype was found a few times. The genes are TRBV25-1 and TRBJ1-1; possible D gene TRBD1, 5 bases. This CDR3 contains 16 residues. Germline assignment: CDR1 MGHDK and CDR2 SYGVNS. Trimming took off 8 bases at V and 1 base at J, with 20 bases between the two ends. CDR3 sequence (DNA): TGTGCCAGCGGCCCGGGGGGAGGGTCTGGGAACACTGAAGCTTTCTTT. This encodes CASGPGGGSGNTEAFF.

In its sample, this clonotype was seen many times. The V gene is TRBV20-1, the J gene TRBJ1-4; D remains ambiguous. The CDR3 runs 12 residues. V shed 1 base and J shed 5 bases, with 5 bases lying between them. CDR1 is DFQATT and CDR2 is SNEGSKA in the germline V gene (reference sequence). The CDR3 region has the DNA TGCAGTGCTAGAGGGACGAATGAAAAACTGTTTTTT. This codes for CSARGTNEKLFF.

The V gene is TRBV7-8, the J gene TRBJ2-7; either TRBD1 or TRBD2 may fit D (6 bases each). The CDR3 runs to 14 residues. Trimming pared 5 bases from V and 6 bases from J, leaving 17 bases between. Germline-derived CDR1 and CDR2 are SGHVS and FQNEAQ. CDR3 loop: CASSQEYKGGEQYF. In DNA form, the CDR3 reads TGTGCCAGCAGCCAAGAATATAAGGGGGGCGAGCAGTACTTC.

This clonotype appeared many times. The chain carries TRBV10-3 and TRBJ2-1; D gene ambiguous. CDR3 length: 14 residues. Looked up from germline, CDR1 is ENHRY and CDR2 is SYGVKD. The V end was cut by 0 bases, the J end by 4 bases, with 7 bases between. CDR3 sequence reads: CAISESSGYNEQFF. The CDR3 coding sequence is TGTGCCATCAGTGAGTCGTCAGGTTACAATGAGCAGTTCTTC.

This chain joins TRBV3-1 and TRBJ1-4; the match to TRBD1 covers 7 bases. Per germline, CDR1 LGHDT and CDR2 YNNKEL (reference sequence). V shed 1 base and J 0 bases; nucleotides not matched to a gene: 14. The CDR3 extends over 20 amino acids. CDR3 loop: CASSQGLSEGATPTNEKLFF. The CDR3 coding sequence is TGTGCCAGCAGCCAAGGTCTATCCGAGGGGGCAACCCCAACTAATGAAAAACTGTTTTTT.

The chain couples TRBV12-3 or TRBV12-4 to TRBJ1-2; TRBD1 agrees at 8 bases. The V segment lost 2 bases and the J segment 4 bases; nucleotides outside the gene matches: 6. The CDR3 sequence is 15 residues long. CDR3 in DNA: TGTGCCAGCAGTTTATCGACAGGGGCCCTCTATGGCTACACCTTC. Translated: CASSLSTGALYGYTF.

The CDR3, as DNA: TGTGCCAGCAGCAGCAGGGGGCTTGGTCCTCAGCCCCAGCATTTT. It translates to CASSSRGLGPQPQHF. The V gene is TRBV6-2 or TRBV6-3, the J gene TRBJ1-5; 8 nucleotides agree with TRBD1. Germline loops: CDR1 MNHEY, CDR2 SVGEGT. V trimming: 6 bases; J trimming: 6 bases; junction bases outside the gene matches: 10. CDR3 length: 15 residues.

The genes are TRBV2 and TRBJ2-1; TRBD2 aligns across 9 bases. The CDR3 extends over 14 amino acids. The germline gives CDR1 SNHLY, CDR2 FYNNEI. The junction had 7 bases not matched to a gene; V was cut back by 10 bases and J by 3 bases. In DNA, the CDR3 is TGTGCCACCACGGAGACTAGCGGCTACAATGAGCAGTTCTTC. It specifies CATTETSGYNEQFF.

The table lists this clonotype with many counts. The rearrangement joins TRBV10-3 to TRBJ2-5, with 11 positions matching TRBD2. Germline V CDR1 and CDR2: ENHRY, SYGVKD. V was pared by 8 bases and J by 4 bases, with 9 bases of the junction left unmatched. The CDR3 is 15 amino acids. CDR3 coding DNA: TGTGCCATCGCGGGGACTAGCGGAGGGGGAGAGACCCAGTACTTC. Protein product: CAIAGTSGGGETQYF.

V usage is TRBV27 and J usage is TRBJ2-3, with TRBD2 matching 12 bases. Per germline, CDR1 MNHEY and CDR2 SMNVEV (reference sequence). The CDR3 contains 18 residues. Trimming cost V 6 bases and J 6 bases; bases outside gene matches: 16. CDR3 DNA: TGTGCCAGCAGCCGCTTCCTGGGACTAGCGGGTTGGAGCGATACGCAGTATTTT. Its protein product is CASSRFLGLAGWSDTQYF.

This clonotype was seen at least ten times. J is TRBJ2-1 and V is TRBV6-4; D unclear. Trimming stripped 4 bases from V and 5 bases from J, with 21 bases between. The germline V gene encodes CDR1 MRHNA and CDR2 SNTAGT. The CDR3 runs 17 residues. The CDR3 coding sequence is TGTGCCAGCAGTGTTTCCGGTGCGCGTCCCCCAAACAATGAGCAGTTCTTC. Translation gives CASSVSGARPPNNEQFF.

This clonotype showed up many times. CDR3 sequence reads: CASRRTSGETQYF. The CDR3 DNA follows: TGTGCCAGCAGGAGGACTAGCGGAGAGACCCAGTACTTC. V and J are TRBV7-2 and TRBJ2-5; 10 positions agree with TRBD2. There are 13 residues in the CDR3. V shed 6 bases, J shed 4 bases, and the junction held 2 bases outside the gene matches. The germline V gene has CDR1 SGHTA and CDR2 FQGNSA.

The chain recombines TRBV29-1 with TRBJ2-1, with 8 bases matching TRBD1. Germline CDR1 SQVTM, CDR2 ANQGSEA. The CDR3 is 15 amino acids. V shed 1 base, J shed 3 bases, and the junction held 5 bases outside the gene matches. The CDR3 loop reads CSVEGGQGSYNEQFF. In nucleotides, the CDR3 is TGCAGCGTTGAAGGTGGACAGGGAAGCTACAATGAGCAGTTCTTC.

There are a few counts of this clonotype. The chain has TRBV24-1 and TRBJ2-3; 14 bases are a match to TRBD2. Germline V gene sequence: CDR1 KGHDR, CDR2 SFDVKD. V lost 2 bases, J lost 4 bases, and 1 base stayed unmatched. The CDR3 totals 16 residues. CDR3 bases: TGTGCCACCAGTGATTGGACTAGCGGGGGGTCAGATACGCAGTATTTT. Protein: CATSDWTSGGSDTQYF.

This clonotype was seen repeatedly, ten times or more. The genes are TRBV29-1 and TRBJ2-7; 8 bases agree with TRBD2. The germline V gene encodes CDR1 SQVTM and CDR2 ANQGSEA. CDR3 length: 12 amino acids. V was pared by 5 bases and J by 3 bases, with 3 bases of the junction left unmatched. CDR3 DNA sequence: TGCAGCGTTCTCAGCGGGGGCTACGAGCAGTACTTC. Translated: CSVLSGGYEQYF.

CDR3 DNA: TGCAGTGCTCGACCAGCCGATGGGGTGTTGTACGAGCAGTACTTC. The encoded protein is CSARPADGVLYEQYF. The chain couples TRBV20-1 to TRBJ2-7; no clear D gene. Germline V CDR1 and CDR2: DFQATT, SNEGSKA (reference sequence). Deletions cut 5 bases from V and 4 bases from J, with 21 bases between. The CDR3 consists of 15 residues.

This clonotype was seen repeatedly, ten times or more. The chain links TRBV6-5 to TRBJ1-4; D call uncertain. Germline values: CDR1 MNHEY, CDR2 SVGAGI. This CDR3 comprises 14 residues. Trimming removed 7 bases from V and 8 bases from J, with 17 bases in between. CDR3 residues: CASKLKVNAEKLFF. For the CDR3, the DNA is TGTGCCAGCAAGTTGAAGGTGAACGCAGAAAAACTGTTTTTT.